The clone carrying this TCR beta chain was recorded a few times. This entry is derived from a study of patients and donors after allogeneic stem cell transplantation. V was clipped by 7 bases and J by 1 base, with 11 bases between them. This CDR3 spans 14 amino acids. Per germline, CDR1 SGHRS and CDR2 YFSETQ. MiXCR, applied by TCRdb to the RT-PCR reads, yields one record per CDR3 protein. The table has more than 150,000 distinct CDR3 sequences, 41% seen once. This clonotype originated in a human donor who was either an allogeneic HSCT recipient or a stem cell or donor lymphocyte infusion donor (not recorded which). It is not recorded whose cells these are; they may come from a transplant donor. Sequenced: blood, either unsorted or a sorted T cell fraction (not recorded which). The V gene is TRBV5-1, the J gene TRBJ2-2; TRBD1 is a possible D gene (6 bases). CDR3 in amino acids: CASATGLNTGELFF. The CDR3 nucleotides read TGCGCCAGCGCGACAGGCTTGAACACCGGGGAGCTGTTTTTT.